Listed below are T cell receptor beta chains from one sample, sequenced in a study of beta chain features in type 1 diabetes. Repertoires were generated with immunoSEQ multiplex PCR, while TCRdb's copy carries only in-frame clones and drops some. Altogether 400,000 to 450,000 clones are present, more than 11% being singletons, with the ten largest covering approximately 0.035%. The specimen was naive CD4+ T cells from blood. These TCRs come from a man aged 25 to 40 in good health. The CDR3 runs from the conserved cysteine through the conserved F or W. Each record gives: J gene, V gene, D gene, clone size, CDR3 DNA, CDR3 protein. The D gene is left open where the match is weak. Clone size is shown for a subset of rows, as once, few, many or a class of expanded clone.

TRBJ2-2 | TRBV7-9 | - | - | TGTGCCAGCAGCTACACCGGGGAGCTGTTTTTT | CASSYTGELFF
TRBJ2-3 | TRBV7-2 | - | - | TGTGCCAGCAGCTTAGTCCAGGTGTTTGATACGCAGTATTTT | CASSLVQVFDTQYF
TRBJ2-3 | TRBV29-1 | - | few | TGCAGCGTCGTAAAGGGCCGATCGGCAGATACGCAGTATTTT | CSVVKGRSADTQYF
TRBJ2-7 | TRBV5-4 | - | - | TGTGCCAGCAGCTTGGAGACAGGCTCCTACGAGCAGTACTTC | CASSLETGSYEQYF
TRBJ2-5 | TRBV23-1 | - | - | TGCGCCAGCAGTCAATCATACTCCCCAAAATCGCCAGAGACCCAGTACTTC | CASSQSYSPKSPETQYF
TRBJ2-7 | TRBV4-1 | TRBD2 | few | TGCGCCAGCAGCCAGGCAACTAGCGGGCCGCCCTACGAGCAGTACTTC | CASSQATSGPPYEQYF
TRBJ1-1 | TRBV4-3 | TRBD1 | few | TGCGCCAGCAGCGCAAAGACAGGGGGGAACACTGAAGCTTTCTTT | CASSAKTGGNTEAFF
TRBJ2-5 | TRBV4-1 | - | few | TGCGCCAGCAGCCCCTTTGGGGCCTCGCGCGAGACCCAGTACTTC | CASSPFGASRETQYF
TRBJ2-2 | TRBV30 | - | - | TGTGCCTGGAAGCGAACCGGTATCCGGAGCGGGGAGCTGTTTTTT | CAWKRTGIRSGELFF
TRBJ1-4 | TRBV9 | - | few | TGTGCCAGCAGCCCCACGCCGGGCCCTTCCGGAAAACTGTTTTTT | CASSPTPGPSGKLFF
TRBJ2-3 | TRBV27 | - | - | TGTGCCAGCAGCCGTCCGGTAACGCAGTATTTT | CASSRPVTQYF
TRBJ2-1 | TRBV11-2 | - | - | TGTGCCAGCAGCCCCCTCCTCCGGCTGAATGAGCAGTTCTTC | CASSPLLRLNEQFF
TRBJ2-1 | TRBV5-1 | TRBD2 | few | TGCGCCAGCAGCCCGGGGTTGGCGGGGGGCGACAATGAGCAGTTCTTC | CASSPGLAGGDNEQFF
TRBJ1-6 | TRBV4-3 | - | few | TGCGCCAGCAGCCACACAGGGACCGATTCACCCCTCCACTTT | CASSHTGTDSPLHF
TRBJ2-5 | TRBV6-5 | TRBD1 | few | TGTGCCAGCAGTTACGCGACAGGGTTAGGGCAAGAGACCCAGTACTTC | CASSYATGLGQETQYF
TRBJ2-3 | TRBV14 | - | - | TGTGCCAGCAGCCAATTGTGGCAACTACAGTATTTT | CASSQLWQLQYF
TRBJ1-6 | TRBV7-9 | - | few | TGTGCCAGCAGCTTAGGGCAGTCACCCCTCCACTTT | CASSLGQSPLHF
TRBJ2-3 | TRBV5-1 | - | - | TGCGCCAGCAGCTTGGCTAGTAATGGTGCAGATACGCAGTATTTT | CASSLASNGADTQYF
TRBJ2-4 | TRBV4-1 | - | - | TGCGCCAGCAGCCAAGGCTCTAGCGTTGGAGCCAAAAACATTCAGTACTTC | CASSQGSSVGAKNIQYF
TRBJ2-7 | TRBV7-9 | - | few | TGTGCCAGCAGCCCTTGGGCGGCATCGGGCCTCGAGCAGTACTTC | CASSPWAASGLEQYF
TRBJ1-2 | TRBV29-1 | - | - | TGCAGCGTTGATGGGCAACGCCGGGGAGATGGCTACACCTTC | CSVDGQRRGDGYTF
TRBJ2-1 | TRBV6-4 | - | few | TGTGCCAGCAGTGATGAGGGTGGTAATGAGCAGTTCTTC | CASSDEGGNEQFF
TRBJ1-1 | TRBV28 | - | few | TGTGCCAGCAGCCTTGACAGGCTCATGAACACTGAAGCTTTCTTT | CASSLDRLMNTEAFF
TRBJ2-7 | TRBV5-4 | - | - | TGTGCCAGCAGCTCCCGTTACGGCGGACGCTCCTACGAGCAGTACTTC | CASSSRYGGRSYEQYF
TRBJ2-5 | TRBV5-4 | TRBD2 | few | TGTGCCAGCAGCTCCCAGCGGGGGGAACAAGAGACCCAGTACTTC | CASSSQRGEQETQYF
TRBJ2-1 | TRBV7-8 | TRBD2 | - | TGTGCCAGCAGCTTTATACTAGCGGACAATGAGCAGTTCTTC | CASSFILADNEQFF
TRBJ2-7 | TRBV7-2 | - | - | TGTGCCAGCAGTGGCAGCTCCTACGAGCAGTACTTC | CASSGSSYEQYF
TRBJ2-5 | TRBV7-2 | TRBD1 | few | TGTGCCAGCAGGGACCCGGACAGGGTAGAGACCCAGTACTTC | CASRDPDRVETQYF
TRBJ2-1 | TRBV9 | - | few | TGTGCCAGCAGCGTAGACCCGTACAATGAGCAGTTCTTC | CASSVDPYNEQFF
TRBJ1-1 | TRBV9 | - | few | TGTGCCAGCAGTCGGGACGGGAACACTGAAGCTTTCTTT | CASSRDGNTEAFF
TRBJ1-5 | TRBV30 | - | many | TGTGCCTGGAGTGTACGGGGGGATCAGCCCCAGCATTTT | CAWSVRGDQPQHF
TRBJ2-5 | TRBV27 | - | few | TGTGCCAGCAGGGGTAGAACGAAAGAGACCCAGTACTTC | CASRGRTKETQYF
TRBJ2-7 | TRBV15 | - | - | TGTGCCACCAGCACGTCCGGTACCTACGAGCAGTACTTC | CATSTSGTYEQYF
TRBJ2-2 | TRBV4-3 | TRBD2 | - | TGCGCCAGCAGCCAAGATTCTGGCGGGGGTATGAACACCGGGGAGCTGTTTTTT | CASSQDSGGGMNTGELFF
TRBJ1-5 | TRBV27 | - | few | TGTGCCAGCAGTCCCCTGCAGGGTATGGGCAATCAGCCCCAGCATTTT | CASSPLQGMGNQPQHF
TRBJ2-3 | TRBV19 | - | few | TGTGCCAGTGGGCCCGCAGATACGCAGTATTTT | CASGPADTQYF
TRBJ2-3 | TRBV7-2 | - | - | TGTGCCAGCAGCATCCAGAGGTCGTGGACGACAGATACGCAGTATTTT | CASSIQRSWTTDTQYF
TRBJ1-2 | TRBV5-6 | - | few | TGTGCCAGCAGCTTGTCGGGTGACTACACCTTC | CASSLSGDYTF
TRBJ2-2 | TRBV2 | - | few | TGTGCCAGCAAAGATAGTGTAGTCACCGGGGAGCTGTTTTTT | CASKDSVVTGELFF
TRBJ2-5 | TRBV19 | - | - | TGTGCCAGTAGCGGGAGCATCCAAGAGACCCAGTACTTC | CASSGSIQETQYF
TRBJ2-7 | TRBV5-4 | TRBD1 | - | TGTGCCAGCAGCTGGGGACAGGGTTACGAGCAGTACTTC | CASSWGQGYEQYF
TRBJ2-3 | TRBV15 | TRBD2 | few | TGTGCCACCAGCAGGGGACTAGCGGGAGGGGAGGATACGCAGTATTTT | CATSRGLAGGEDTQYF
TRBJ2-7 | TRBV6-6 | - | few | TGTGCCAGCAGTCACAACCCCGCGCTGGACTACGAGCAGTACTTC | CASSHNPALDYEQYF
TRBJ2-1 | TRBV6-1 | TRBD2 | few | TGTGCCAGCAGTGAAGCTTTAGCGGGATCCTACAATGAGCAGTTCTTC | CASSEALAGSYNEQFF
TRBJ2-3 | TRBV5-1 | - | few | TGCGCCAGCAGCTTGGACGGCACAGATACGCAGTATTTT | CASSLDGTDTQYF
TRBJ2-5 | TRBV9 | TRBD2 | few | TGTGCCAGCAGCCTCGGGACTAGCCCCTGGGCGACCCAGTACTTC | CASSLGTSPWATQYF
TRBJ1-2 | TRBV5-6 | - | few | TGTGCCAGCAGCTGGCCGGGACTAGGGATCTACTATGGCTACACCTTC | CASSWPGLGIYYGYTF
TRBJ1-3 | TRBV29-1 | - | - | TGCAGCGGCCGGGACCCCTCTGGAAACACCATATATTTT | CSGRDPSGNTIYF
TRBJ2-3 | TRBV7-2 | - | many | TGTGCCAGCAGCGGGGGACTGAGCACAGATACGCAGTATTTT | CASSGGLSTDTQYF
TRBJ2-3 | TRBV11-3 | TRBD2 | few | TGTGCCAGCAGCTCTAGTAAGACTAGCGGGAGCGATACGCAGTATTTT | CASSSSKTSGSDTQYF
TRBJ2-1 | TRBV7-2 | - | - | TGTGCCAGCAGCCCTATGGCCACGAATGAGCAGTTCTTC | CASSPMATNEQFF
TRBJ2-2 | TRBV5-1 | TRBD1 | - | TGCGCCAGCAGCTCGAAGCCCGGGACAGGGGTTCCCGGGGAGCTGTTTTTT | CASSSKPGTGVPGELFF
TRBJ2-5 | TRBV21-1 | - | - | TGTGCCAGCAGCATGCGGACAGGGACTTTAGAGACCCAGTACTTC | CASSMRTGTLETQYF
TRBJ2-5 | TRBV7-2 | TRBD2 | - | TGTGCCAGCAGCTTCACTAGCGGGGGGGCGGAGACCCAGTACTTC | CASSFTSGGAETQYF
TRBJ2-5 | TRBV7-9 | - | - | TGTGCCAGCAGCACGCTGGGCAGGGTAGAGACCCAGTACTTC | CASSTLGRVETQYF
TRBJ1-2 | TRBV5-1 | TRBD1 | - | TGCGCCAGCAGTTCCGGAGGACAGGTCTATGGCTACACCTTC | CASSSGGQVYGYTF
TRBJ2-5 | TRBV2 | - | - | TGTGCCAGCACTGAGAGGGCCGGGCAAGAGACCCAGTACTTC | CASTERAGQETQYF
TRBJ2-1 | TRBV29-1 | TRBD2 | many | TGCAGCGTTGTGTTAGCGGGGGTTGAGCAGTTCTTC | CSVVLAGVEQFF
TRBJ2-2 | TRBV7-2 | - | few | TGTGCCAGCAGCTTATTTTCGGGCAGCGCGAACACCGGGGAGCTGTTTTTT | CASSLFSGSANTGELFF
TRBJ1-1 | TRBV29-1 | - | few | TGCAGCGTTGTGGGAACTGAAGCTTTCTTT | CSVVGTEAFF